This T cell receptor (beta chain) was sequenced during a study of tumor-infiltrating lymphocytes in primary liver carcinoma. The wider study: The patients had histopathologically diagnosed primary liver carcinoma, and their disease was treated by surgical resection. The tumors ranged from about 4.2 to 11 cm across and fell within stage T1-T3 N0M0.

General study points: Overlap in tumor-adjacent and tumor-blood pairs fell below that of tumor region pairs. Bulk, unsorted sampling meant CD4+ and CD8+ repertoires went uncompared.

Germline DNA was also extracted, with blood RNA taken from unsorted whole blood. Concerning this clonotype itself: Its antigen is not known. The CDR3 does not close with the conserved phenylalanine or tryptophan, likely indicating a read error.

Total RNA amounting to 500 ng was the source from which TCR beta cDNA was made with a constant-region primer. A slightly modified ARM-PCR protocol with three nested multiplex PCR rounds produced these TCR beta libraries. Each CDR3 protein gets one entry after TCRdb re-called the multiplex PCR reads with MiXCR. This table has fewer than 350,000 distinct CDR3 sequences, 50% to 70% appearing once. Sequenced: peripheral blood. The TCR comes from a man in his forties with primary liver carcinoma and hepatitis B virus infection.

The CDR3, as DNA: TGTGCCAGCAGTTTGGCCGAGGCCTACGAGCAGTACTTA. Residues: CASSLAEAYEQYL. V usage is TRBV12-3 or TRBV12-4 and J usage is TRBJ2-7; the D is unclear. V was cut by 3 bases and J by 2 bases, with 8 bases left in between. This CDR3 is built from 13 residues.